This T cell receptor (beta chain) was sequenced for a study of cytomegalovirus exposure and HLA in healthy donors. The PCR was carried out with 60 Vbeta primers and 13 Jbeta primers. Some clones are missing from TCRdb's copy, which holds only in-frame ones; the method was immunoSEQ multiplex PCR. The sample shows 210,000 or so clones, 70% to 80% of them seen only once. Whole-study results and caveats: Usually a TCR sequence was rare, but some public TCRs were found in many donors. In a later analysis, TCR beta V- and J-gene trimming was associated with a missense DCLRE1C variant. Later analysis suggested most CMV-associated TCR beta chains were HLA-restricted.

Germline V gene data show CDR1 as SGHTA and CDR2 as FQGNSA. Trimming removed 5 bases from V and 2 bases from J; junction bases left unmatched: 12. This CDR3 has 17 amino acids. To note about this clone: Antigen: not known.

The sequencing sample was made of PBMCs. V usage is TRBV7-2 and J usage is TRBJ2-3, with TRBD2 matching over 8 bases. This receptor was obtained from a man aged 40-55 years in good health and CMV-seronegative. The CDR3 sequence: CASSPQWERGYTDTQYF. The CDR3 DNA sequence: TGTGCCAGCAGCCCCCAATGGGAGCGGGGGTACACAGATACGCAGTATTTT.